This T cell receptor (beta chain) was retrieved from a study of blood T cell repertoires in COVID-19. Study-wide context: From the United States, Italy and Spain came samples of acute and convalescent COVID-19. T cells, B-cell-depleted T cells, or PBMCs provided the cDNA or gDNA that served as material.

Germline values: CDR1 KGHSH, CDR2 LQKENI. The CDR3 sequence is 14 residues long. V lost 6 bases, J lost 9 bases, and 6 bases stayed unmatched. Per the authors' pipeline: For nucleated cells, counts were estimated from reference gene primer amplification. Some clones are missing from TCRdb's copy, which holds only in-frame ones; the method was immunoSEQ multiplex PCR. D and trimming come from the DNA, and the V and J calls and clone size come from that table. The sample includes 150,000 to 200,000 clones, about 93% seen only once; the top ten take roughly 4.8%. V is TRBV18 and J is TRBJ2-1; 12 bases agree with TRBD2. The specimen was peripheral blood. The sequence was collected from a woman in her fifties or sixties with acute or convalescent COVID-19. Here the CDR3 reads CASSMTSGGFEQFF. CDR3 bases: TGTGCCAGCTCCATGACTAGCGGGGGCTTTGAGCAGTTCTTC.